This T cell receptor beta chain comes out of a study of T cell clones after liver transplantation. Overall study: Pre-transplant mixed lymphocyte reactions yielded third-party-reactive TCRbeta sequences as comparators for graft-donor-reactive sequences. Until 12-24 months post-transplant, subjects got standard immunosuppression and no induction.

Comment on this clone: No antigen is known for it.

Assay: immunoSEQ multiplex PCR; the TCRdb copy retains only in-frame clones and omits some. Of tens of thousands of clones listed, roughly 92% are singletons. Study-level findings and limits: Low donor cell numbers restricted donor-reactive repertoire measurement in a couple of subjects.

CD3+CD4+ and CD3+CD8+ cells were FACS-sorted from thawed unstimulated PBMCs. The sequence came from a human patient who received a liver transplant. Some T cells may be transferred from the graft donor. The sample here was CD8+ T cells from blood, taken roughly 25 months after liver transplant.

CDR3 DNA sequence: TGTGCCAGCAGCTTATTGTCGGTCGCTGGTGAGCAGTTCTTC. Encoded protein: CASSLLSVAGEQFF. The chain has TRBV7-9 and TRBJ2-1; D is uncertain. Trimming shortened V by 2 bases and J by 9 bases, and 14 bases separated the two germline ends. This CDR3 spans 14 amino acids. Germline-derived CDR1 and CDR2 are SEHNR and FQNEAQ (reference sequence).